These T cell receptor beta chains were read from a single sample in a study of CD8+CD57+ T cells in acquired aplastic anemia. A single record per CDR3 protein comes from TCRdb applying MiXCR to the reads. The sample includes around 430,000 distinct CDR3 sequences, around 30% of them seen just once. Sample: sorted CD4+, CD8+, or CD8+CD57+ T cells (not recorded which) from PBMCs. Receptors were obtained from a human donor with aplastic anemia. Both conserved end residues are part of each CDR3. D genes are given only for firm matches. Size is stated for part of the rows, as once, few or many counts, or as a class when the clone is expanded.

V gene	D gene	J gene	clone size	CDR3 protein	CDR3 DNA
TRBV25-1	TRBD1	TRBJ1-1	NA	CASSITGGSTEAFF	TGTGCCAGCAGCATAACAGGGGGGAGCACTGAAGCTTTCTTT
TRBV2	NA	TRBJ1-1	NA	CASSVIRQTEAFF	TGTGCCAGCAGTGTTATTCGACAGACCGAAGCTTTCTTT
TRBV7-6	TRBD2	TRBJ2-7	many	CASSLGFSGGSEQYF	TGTGCCAGCAGCTTAGGCTTTAGCGGGGGCTCCGAGCAGTACTTC
TRBV20-1	TRBD1	TRBJ2-7	few	CSARDLLPGTGNLYEQYF	TGCAGTGCTAGAGATCTCCTACCCGGGACAGGGAATCTCTACGAGCAGTACTTC
TRBV9	TRBD1	TRBJ2-5	many	CASSATGGPETQYF	TGTGCCAGCAGCGCTACAGGGGGCCCAGAGACCCAGTACTTC
TRBV4-2	NA	TRBJ1-2	once	CASSQEAGANYGYTF	TGTGCCAGCAGCCAAGAAGCAGGGGCCAACTATGGCTACACCTTC
TRBV5-1	TRBD1	TRBJ1-1	NA	CASSSPGTGGAFF	TGCGCCAGCAGCTCGCCAGGGACAGGGGGGGCTTTCTTT
TRBV20-1	TRBD1	TRBJ2-7	many	CSARAGTGGFEQYF	TGCAGTGCTAGAGCCGGGACAGGGGGCTTCGAGCAGTACTTC
TRBV7-2	NA	TRBJ2-7	many	CASSLRRRDEQYF	TGTGCCAGCAGCTTAAGGCGCAGGGACGAGCAGTACTTC
TRBV7-2	NA	TRBJ2-1	many	CASSLGGRNEQFF	TGTGCCAGCAGCTTAGGGGGGCGGAATGAGCAGTTCTTC
TRBV2	TRBD2	TRBJ2-3	NA	CASSGDDSGSDTQYF	TGTGCCAGCAGTGGAGATGATAGCGGGAGTGATACGCAGTATTTT
TRBV6-4	NA	TRBJ1-5	few	CASSDYYGNQPQHF	TGTGCCAGCAGTGATTATTACGGCAATCAGCCCCAGCATTTT
TRBV10-3	TRBD2	TRBJ2-5	NA	CAISESGLAGGPQETQYF	TGTGCCATCAGTGAGTCAGGACTAGCGGGGGGTCCCCAAGAGACCCAGTACTTC
TRBV5-4	NA	TRBJ1-5	few	CASSLAVGLSLYNQPQHF	TGTGCCAGCAGCTTGGCCGTAGGGTTGAGCCTTTACAATCAGCCCCAGCATTTT
TRBV3-1	NA	TRBJ2-1	NA	CASSQDHNEYNEQFF	TGTGCCAGCAGCCAAGATCATAACGAATACAATGAGCAGTTCTTC
TRBV7-8	TRBD2	TRBJ2-3	NA	CASSLGLADPDTQYF	TGTGCCAGCAGCTTAGGACTAGCGGACCCAGATACGCAGTATTTT
TRBV14	NA	TRBJ2-7	many	CASSLPGRSYEQYF	TGTGCCAGCAGCCTACCGGGACGGTCCTACGAGCAGTACTTC
TRBV29-1	NA	TRBJ1-2	NA	CSVGGGVWAYTF	TGCAGCGTTGGGGGGGGGGTATGGGCCTACACCTTC
TRBV19	TRBD2	TRBJ2-7	few	CAPLPGGPYKQYF	TGTGCTCCTCTTCCGGGGGGGCCCTACAAGCAGTACTTC
TRBV6-1	NA	TRBJ2-1	NA	CASRSGDRNEQFF	TGTGCCAGCAGGAGTGGGGATCGTAATGAGCAGTTCTTC
TRBV9	NA	TRBJ1-3	few	CASTVETLPGNTIYF	TGTGCCAGCACGGTCGAGACGCTACCTGGAAACACCATATATTTT
TRBV29-1	TRBD1	TRBJ1-1	NA	CSVTTGGTEAFF	TGCAGCGTAACGACAGGGGGGACTGAAGCTTTCTTT
TRBV2	NA	TRBJ2-7	NA	CASTAGQYF	TGTGCCAGCACCGCGGGGCAGTACTTC
TRBV20-1	NA	TRBJ2-1	NA	CSITSGTMENEQFF	TGCAGTATCACCTCCGGGACAATGGAGAATGAGCAGTTCTTC
TRBV29-1	NA	TRBJ1-6	NA	CSLGAGSGSPLHF	TGCAGCTTAGGGGCAGGGTCGGGTTCACCCCTCCACTTT
TRBV9	NA	TRBJ1-1	few	CASSVGPQGANTEAFF	TGTGCCAGCAGCGTAGGGCCACAGGGTGCTAACACTGAAGCTTTCTTT
TRBV7-8	TRBD1	TRBJ1-1	few	CASSINRGLARVNTEAFF	TGTGCCAGCAGCATCAACAGGGGGCTTGCTAGGGTGAACACTGAAGCTTTCTTT
TRBV24-1	TRBD2	TRBJ2-2	many	CATSVRYPGLATNTGELFF	TGTGCCACCAGCGTCCGATACCCGGGACTAGCGACGAACACCGGGGAGCTGTTTTTT
TRBV19	NA	TRBJ1-1	few	CASSMSKRDRPLMDTEAFF	TGTGCCAGTAGTATGTCGAAACGAGACCGACCACTTATGGACACTGAAGCTTTCTTT
TRBV10-3	TRBD1	TRBJ1-2	NA	CAISAGTGNYGYTF	TGTGCCATCAGTGCCGGGACAGGGAACTATGGCTACACCTTC
TRBV30	NA	TRBJ2-7	NA	CAWSSLGGPGEQYF	TGTGCCTGGAGCTCACTGGGGGGTCCGGGCGAGCAGTACTTC
TRBV30	NA	TRBJ1-2	few	CAWSEGTPSGYTF	TGTGCCTGGAGTGAGGGGACACCCTCGGGCTACACCTTC
TRBV2	NA	TRBJ2-5	many	CATRLEETQYF	TGTGCCACGCGGTTGGAAGAGACCCAGTACTTC
TRBV25-1	NA	TRBJ2-3	NA	CASSPLIPSTDTQYF	TGTGCCAGCAGCCCCCTCATCCCTAGCACAGATACGCAGTATTTT
TRBV9	NA	TRBJ1-1	NA	CASSQMGGRNTEAFF	TGTGCCAGCAGCCAAATGGGGGGAAGAAACACTGAAGCTTTCTTT
TRBV18	NA	TRBJ2-3	NA	CASSPTGEGTDTQYF	TGTGCCAGCTCACCAACGGGGGAAGGAACAGATACGCAGTATTTT
TRBV29-1	NA	TRBJ1-2	NA	CSVVGGYGYTF	TGCAGCGTTGTGGGTGGCTATGGCTACACCTTC
TRBV5-4	NA	TRBJ1-1	NA	CASSLGGVGSFTEAFF	TGTGCCAGCAGCTTGGGGGGCGTCGGCAGCTTTACTGAAGCTTTCTTT
TRBV12-3/TRBV12-4	NA	TRBJ1-5	many	CASSLGGTNQPQHF	TGTGCCAGCAGTTTGGGGGGCACCAATCAGCCCCAGCATTTT
TRBV2	NA	TRBJ1-5	NA	CASRADSGQPQHF	TGTGCCAGCAGGGCGGACTCCGGTCAGCCCCAGCATTTT
TRBV20-1	NA	TRBJ2-6	few	CSARAQSSGANVLTF	TGCAGTGCTAGAGCTCAGAGCTCTGGGGCCAACGTCCTGACTTTC
TRBV20-1	TRBD2	TRBJ2-7	NA	CSALAGGPVEQYF	TGCAGTGCCCTAGCGGGGGGGCCTGTGGAGCAGTACTTC
TRBV19	NA	TRBJ1-3	many	CASSLRGPGNTIYF	TGTGCCAGTAGCTTGAGAGGGCCTGGAAACACCATATATTTT
TRBV6-1	NA	TRBJ2-7	NA	CASRSGSLNEQYF	TGTGCCAGCCGCTCGGGCTCCCTCAACGAGCAGTACTTC
TRBV19	NA	TRBJ1-4	NA	CASSIGRGAGNEKLFF	TGTGCCAGTAGTATAGGCAGGGGCGCGGGTAATGAAAAACTGTTTTTT
TRBV2	NA	TRBJ1-5	many	CASLPAGYSNQPQHF	TGTGCCAGCCTCCCCGCAGGGTATAGCAATCAGCCCCAGCATTTT
TRBV20-1	NA	TRBJ2-5	NA	CSARVEGVMEETQYF	TGCAGTGCTAGAGTCGAGGGGGTAATGGAAGAGACCCAGTACTTC
TRBV7-6	NA	TRBJ1-5	NA	CASSNGGNQPQHF	TGTGCCAGCAGCAATGGGGGCAATCAGCCCCAGCATTTT
TRBV11-2	NA	TRBJ2-2	few	CASSLERRQVNTGELFF	TGTGCCAGCAGCTTAGAAAGGCGGCAGGTCAACACCGGGGAGCTGTTTTTT
TRBV7-9	NA	TRBJ2-3	NA	CASSLRREGTDTQYF	TGTGCCAGCAGCTTACGGAGGGAGGGCACAGATACGCAGTATTTT
TRBV7-8	TRBD1	TRBJ1-5	NA	CASSLGAQGASNQPQHF	TGTGCCAGCAGCTTAGGGGCCCAGGGGGCGAGCAATCAGCCCCAGCATTTT
TRBV15	NA	TRBJ2-4	many	CATSRDRGDIQYF	TGTGCCACCAGCAGAGACAGGGGAGACATTCAGTACTTC
TRBV10-3	TRBD1	TRBJ2-7	NA	CAISLGTAKTYEQYF	TGTGCCATCAGTCTCGGGACAGCGAAGACCTACGAGCAGTACTTC
TRBV5-1	NA	TRBJ2-5	few	CASSLLRVETQYF	TGCGCCAGCAGCTTACTGCGGGTCGAGACCCAGTACTTC
TRBV9	NA	TRBJ2-3	many	CASSVEGSGTQYF	TGTGCCAGCAGCGTAGAAGGTAGCGGTACGCAGTATTTT
TRBV7-9	NA	TRBJ2-7	many	CASSLDEFGTPYEQYF	TGTGCCAGCAGCTTAGACGAATTCGGGACCCCCTACGAGCAGTACTTC
TRBV5-5	NA	TRBJ1-1	few	CASSLEGEKAEAFF	TGTGCCAGCAGCTTGGAGGGAGAGAAGGCTGAAGCTTTCTTT
TRBV5-6	TRBD1	TRBJ2-6	NA	CASSLGQGSWANVLTF	TGTGCCAGCAGCTTGGGACAGGGTAGCTGGGCCAACGTCCTGACTTTC
TRBV20-1	NA	TRBJ1-2	NA	CSAKDPAMGYTF	TGCAGTGCTAAAGACCCCGCAATGGGCTACACCTTC